The 29 T cell receptor beta chains given below trace back to one sample, sequenced in a study of shared clonotypes between healthy human individuals. Data came from immunoSEQ multiplex PCR; TCRdb stores just in-frame clones and leaves some out. The sample shows roughly 2.1 million clones, just over 90% of them seen only once. Only CD45RO-negative cells positively selected for CCR7 counted as naive CD8 cells, so terminally differentiated effector memory CD45RA+ cells were excluded. Sequenced material: naive CD8+ T cells from PBMCs. These receptors originate from a young man in good health. Some clones in this sample may be carry-over from other donors' samples.

This rearrangement joins TRBV7-2 to TRBJ2-1; D may be TRBD1 (6 bases). In germline, CDR1 is SGHTA, CDR2 FQGNSA. This CDR3 contains 13 residues. Trimming pared 5 bases from V and 6 bases from J, leaving 11 bases between. The CDR3 sequence: CASSIRGSNEQFF. The DNA of the CDR3 is TGTGCCAGCAGCATCAGGGGTAGCAATGAGCAGTTCTTC. Filled out from reference TRBV7-2 and TRBJ2-1, the complete variable domain reads GAGVSQSPSNKVTEKGKDVELRCDPISGHTALYWYRQSLGQGLEFLIYFQGNSAPDKSGLPSDRFSAERTGGSVSTLTIQRTQQEDSAVYLCASSIRGSNEQFFGPGTRLTVL.

Concerning this clone: At the DNA level, this CDR3 is encoded by other sequences in the same sample as well. The genes are TRBV9 and TRBJ2-1, with 8 bases lining up with TRBD1. This CDR3 is built from 14 residues. Per the germline V gene, CDR1 is SGDLS and CDR2 is YYNGEE. The J segment lost 4 bases and the V segment lost 0 bases, leaving 0 bases of the junction unmatched. The CDR3 loop is CASSVGTGYNEQFF. The CDR3 DNA follows: TGTGCCAGCAGCGTAGGGACAGGGTACAATGAGCAGTTCTTC.

This chain joins TRBV29-1 and TRBJ2-7; no definite D call. Germline lookup yields CDR1 SQVTM and CDR2 ANQGSEA. The CDR3 covers 14 residues. The V end lost 2 bases, the J end lost 5 bases, and 16 bases lay between the germline ends. The CDR3 reads CSVEIEVPGHEQYF. Written as DNA, the CDR3 is TGCAGCGTTGAAATAGAGGTCCCGGGCCACGAGCAGTACTTC.

V gene TRBV30 combines with J gene TRBJ1-2; D call uncertain. The CDR3 loop spans 9 amino acids. Germline V gene sequence: CDR1 GTSNPN, CDR2 SVGIG (reference sequence). Trimming took off 5 bases at V and 6 bases at J, with 4 bases between the two ends. The CDR3 sequence is CAWGHGYTF. DNA for the CDR3: TGTGCCTGGGGACATGGCTACACCTTC.

The V gene is TRBV19, the J gene TRBJ2-1, with D hard to call. The germline CDR1 and CDR2 sequences are LNHDA and SQIVND (reference sequence). Trimming took 6 bases from V and 2 from J, leaving 20 bases between them. This CDR3 spans 17 amino acids. CDR3 bases: TGTGCCAGTAGCCCAGGCCATCTCCTGGCAGCCTACAATGAGCAGTTCTTC. As protein: CASSPGHLLAAYNEQFF.

This chain uses TRBV9 with TRBJ2-3; TRBD2 agrees at 11 bases. V lost 7 bases and J lost 1; bases outside the gene matches: 17. The CDR3 is 19 amino acids. The germline V gene encodes CDR1 SGDLS and CDR2 YYNGEE. CDR3 sequence reads: CASGETSGIIGAGTDTQYF. CDR3 coding DNA: TGTGCCAGCGGCGAGACTAGCGGGATAATCGGGGCAGGCACAGATACGCAGTATTTT.

The chain couples TRBV4-1 to TRBJ1-2; maybe TRBD1 (6 bases). Trimming removed 6 bases at V and 8 bases at J, with 13 bases between. The CDR3 has 12 amino acids. Germline CDR1 reads MGHRA; CDR2 reads YSYEKL. The CDR3 DNA reads as TGCGCCAGCAGGGACGATACAGGGGGCTACACCTTC. Translation: CASRDDTGGYTF.

The chain recombines TRBV28 with TRBJ2-1, with D possibly being TRBD2 (6 bases). V was trimmed by 6 bases and J by 4 bases, leaving 16 bases between them. In germline, CDR1 is MDHEN, CDR2 SYDVKM. The CDR3 covers 15 residues. The CDR3 region is CASSARTGGYNEQFF. DNA of the CDR3: TGTGCCAGCAGCGCCCGGACCGGGGGTTACAATGAGCAGTTCTTC.

This chain links TRBV4-1 with TRBJ2-1, with D perhaps matching TRBD1 (5 bases). CDR3 size: 14 residues. The V end lost 5 bases, the J end lost 10 bases, and 18 bases lay between the germline ends. Germline loops: CDR1 MGHRA, CDR2 YSYEKL. CDR3 region: CASSVTSSGWEQFF. CDR3 DNA: TGCGCCAGCAGCGTAACATCTTCAGGGTGGGAGCAGTTCTTC.

The chain links TRBV7-2 to TRBJ1-6; the D is unclear. Trimming removed 3 bases from V and 4 bases from J, with 7 bases in between. Germline CDR1 reads SGHTA; CDR2 reads FQGNSA. This CDR3 is built from 14 residues. The CDR3 coding sequence is TGTGCCAGCAGCTTTTCCATGTATAATTCACCCCTCCACTTT. It encodes CASSFSMYNSPLHF. Complete variable domain (other parts from reference TRBV7-2 and TRBJ1-6): GAGVSQSPSNKVTEKGKDVELRCDPISGHTALYWYRQSLGQGLEFLIYFQGNSAPDKSGLPSDRFSAERTGGSVSTLTIQRTQQEDSAVYLCASSFSMYNSPLHFGNGTRLTVT.

The chain carries TRBV27 and TRBJ1-1, with 9 bases fitting TRBD1. CDR1 is MNHEY and CDR2 is SMNVEV in the germline V gene (reference sequence). V gave up 6 bases and J gave up 12 bases; unmatched junction bases: 11. The CDR3 is 13 amino acids. CDR3 protein: CASRHPGTGRSFF. CDR3 in DNA: TGTGCCAGCAGGCACCCCGGGACAGGGCGTTCTTTCTTT.

The chain employs TRBV9 and TRBJ1-2, with 9 bases aligning to TRBD1. Germline loops: CDR1 SGDLS, CDR2 YYNGEE. The CDR3 covers 14 residues. The ends lost 0 bases at V and 7 bases at J; junction bases unmatched: 4. The CDR3 protein is CASSVGDRVAGYTF. CDR3 DNA: TGTGCCAGCAGCGTAGGGGACAGGGTCGCTGGCTACACCTTC.

This sequence joins TRBV28 and TRBJ2-7; maybe TRBD1 (6 bases). Germline V gives CDR1 MDHEN, CDR2 SYDVKM. The germline V and J ends were trimmed by 6 bases and 0 bases, with 15 bases remaining between them. The CDR3 contains 15 residues. Written as DNA, the CDR3 is TGTGCCAGCAGCCTAGGACGGGACAACTCCTACGAGCAGTACTTC. This codes for CASSLGRDNSYEQYF.

Only a few counts were recorded for this clone. This rearrangement joins TRBV19 to TRBJ1-4, with TRBD1 matching over 9 bases. Germline assignment: CDR1 LNHDA and CDR2 SQIVND (reference sequence). CDR3 length equals 15 residues. V gave up 5 bases and J gave up 7 bases; unmatched junction bases: 8. The CDR3 sequence is CASSSTGTGFEKLFF. As DNA, the CDR3 is TGTGCCAGTAGTTCAACCGGGACAGGGTTTGAAAAACTGTTTTTT. Combining the CDR3 with reference TRBV19 and TRBJ1-4 gives the whole variable domain DGGITQSPKYLFRKEGQNVTLSCEQNLNHDAMYWYRQDPGQGLRLIYYSQIVNDFQKGDIAEGYSVSREKKESFPLTVTSAQKNPTAFYLCASSSTGTGFEKLFFGSGTQLSVL.

The chain is built from TRBV30 and TRBJ2-7; D not certain. V was cut by 2 bases and J by 5 bases, with 7 bases left in between. CDR1 GTSNPN and CDR2 SVGIG come from the germline V gene (reference sequence). The CDR3 is 11 residues long. The CDR3 coding sequence is TGTGCCTGGAGTCCCGTCGACGAGCAGTACTTC. This encodes CAWSPVDEQYF.

The chain uses TRBV9 and TRBJ1-1; 11 bases are shared with TRBD1. The CDR3 is 18 amino acids. Germline CDR1 reads SGDLS; CDR2 reads YYNGEE. Trimming removed 4 bases from V and 0 bases from J; junction bases left unmatched: 11. CDR3 coding DNA: TGTGCCAGCAGCCGACCTAAGGGGACAGGGGGGATGAACACTGAAGCTTTCTTT. This gives the protein CASSRPKGTGGMNTEAFF. The entire variable domain, with the rest obtained from reference TRBV9 and TRBJ1-1, is as follows: DSGVTQTPKHLITATGQRVTLRCSPRSGDLSVYWYQQSLDQGLQFLIQYYNGEERAKGNILERFSAQQFPDLHSELNLSSLELGDSALYFCASSRPKGTGGMNTEAFFGQGTRLTVV.

J is TRBJ1-5 and V is TRBV7-9; D is unclear. This CDR3 has 12 residues. Trimming removed 5 bases at V and 8 bases at J, with 10 bases between. Germline V gene lookup returns CDR1 SEHNR and CDR2 FQNEAQ (reference sequence). The CDR3 DNA is TGTGCCAGCAGCGACAATGGAGAGCCCCAGCATTTT. As protein: CASSDNGEPQHF. Complete variable domain (other parts from reference TRBV7-9 and TRBJ1-5): DTGVSQNPRHKITKRGQNVTFRCDPISEHNRLYWYRQTLGQGPEFLTYFQNEAQLEKSRLLSDRFSAERPKGSFSTLEIQRTEQGDSAMYLCASSDNGEPQHFGDGTRLSIL.

The chain employs TRBV7-9 and TRBJ2-1, with TRBD2 as a possible D gene (6 bases). Germline CDR1 reads SEHNR; CDR2 reads FQNEAQ (reference sequence). Trimming stripped 8 bases from V and 7 bases from J, with 9 bases between. The CDR3 is made up of 11 amino acids. CDR3 sequence: CASPRGNEQFF. DNA of the CDR3: TGTGCCAGCCCCCGGGGGAATGAGCAGTTCTTC.

The J gene is TRBJ1-1, the V gene TRBV19; 7 bases match TRBD1. Germline V gene data show CDR1 as LNHDA and CDR2 as SQIVND (reference sequence). The CDR3 has 16 amino acids. V shed 1 base, J shed 0 bases, and the junction held 5 bases outside the gene matches. CDR3 sequence reads: CASSIADRPMNTEAFF. The DNA of the CDR3 is TGTGCCAGTAGTATAGCGGACAGGCCCATGAACACTGAAGCTTTCTTT.

V and J are TRBV7-9 and TRBJ2-7, with a tentative D call TRBD1 (5 bases). The germline V and J ends were trimmed by 5 bases and 6 bases, with 14 bases remaining between them. This CDR3 is 13 amino acids long. Germline V gene data show CDR1 as SEHNR and CDR2 as FQNEAQ (reference sequence). CDR3 DNA sequence: TGTGCCAGCAGCACCTGGGGCCTCGGCGAGCAGTACTTC. Translation gives CASSTWGLGEQYF.

This chain joins TRBV7-9 and TRBJ2-7; no definite D call. The V end lost 4 bases, the J end lost 2 bases, and 12 bases lay between the germline ends. The CDR3 is 14 amino acids. Germline CDR1 reads SEHNR; CDR2 reads FQNEAQ (reference sequence). This chain's CDR3 is CASSSYFSPYEQYF. The CDR3 coding sequence is TGTGCCAGCAGCTCCTACTTTAGCCCCTACGAGCAGTACTTC.

J is TRBJ2-1 and V is TRBV28; 8 bases line up with TRBD2. This CDR3 is 17 amino acids long. The J segment lost 4 bases and the V segment lost 5 bases, leaving 13 bases of the junction unmatched. The germline gives CDR1 MDHEN, CDR2 SYDVKM. The CDR3 bases are TGTGCCAGCAGTACGGGGCGGGAGGAACAACTTTACAATGAGCAGTTCTTC. Translated: CASSTGREEQLYNEQFF.

V and J are TRBV2 and TRBJ1-1, with TRBD1 matching 7 bases. This CDR3 is built from 14 residues. Per germline, CDR1 SNHLY and CDR2 FYNNEI. V gave up 5 bases and J gave up 10 bases; unmatched junction bases: 13. The CDR3 loop is CASSPTLGQSGAFF. The CDR3 DNA follows: TGTGCCAGCAGTCCCACGTTGGGACAGAGCGGAGCTTTCTTT.

This sequence joins TRBV30 and TRBJ2-1; the D gene is possibly TRBD2 (5 bases). This CDR3 is 15 amino acids long. Deletions cut 2 bases from V and 2 bases from J, with 13 bases between. CDR1 and CDR2 (germline): GTSNPN, SVGIG (reference sequence). CDR3 protein: CAWSPNTGAYNEQFF. The CDR3, as DNA: TGTGCCTGGAGTCCTAACACCGGGGCCTACAATGAGCAGTTCTTC.

The chain combines TRBV5-1 with TRBJ2-7; 11 nucleotides match TRBD2. The J segment lost 4 bases and the V segment lost 0 bases, leaving 3 bases of the junction unmatched. The CDR3 loop spans 15 amino acids. Germline CDR1 and CDR2: SGHRS and YFSETQ. The CDR3 region is CASSLDASGRYEQYF. The CDR3 bases are TGCGCCAGCAGCTTGGACGCTAGCGGGAGGTACGAGCAGTACTTC.

The V gene is TRBV7-8, the J gene TRBJ1-1, with D tentatively TRBD1 (5 bases). V was trimmed by 1 base and J by 6 bases, leaving 15 bases between them. This CDR3 comprises 15 residues. Germline CDR1 reads SGHVS; CDR2 reads FQNEAQ. In nucleotides, the CDR3 is TGTGCCAGCAGCTTAGGACAGCTACACACGGCTGAAGCTTTCTTT. Translated: CASSLGQLHTAEAFF.

V and J are TRBV9 and TRBJ2-4; D not certain. Per the germline V gene, CDR1 is SGDLS and CDR2 is YYNGEE. This CDR3 is built from 14 residues. V was pared by 4 bases and J by 6 bases, with 14 bases between. CDR3 coding DNA: TGTGCCAGCAGCCCCAGCGATAGTCCAAACATTCAGTACTTC. This gives the protein CASSPSDSPNIQYF.

This clone appeared once. This chain joins TRBV29-1 and TRBJ2-1; 7 bases are shared with TRBD1. J lost 4 bases, V lost 7 bases, and 10 bases had no gene match. CDR3 length: 14 residues. The germline gives CDR1 SQVTM, CDR2 ANQGSEA. In nucleotides, the CDR3 is TGCAGCGCGGACGGGACAGTCGGGTACAATGAGCAGTTCTTC. Its translation is CSADGTVGYNEQFF.

This clone was seen just once. V and J are TRBV27 and TRBJ2-7; the D gene is possibly TRBD1 (5 bases). This CDR3 spans 15 amino acids. Germline V gene sequence: CDR1 MNHEY, CDR2 SMNVEV (reference sequence). The V end was cut by 5 bases, the J end by 9 bases, with 23 bases between. For the CDR3, the DNA is TGTGCCAGCAGTGAACAGGCGGCTTGGGTTTTTGTGCAGTACTTC. Translating gives CASSEQAAWVFVQYF.